This TCR beta chain appears in the sequencing data of a study of human T cells and chemical hapten exposure. TCRdb re-derived calls from the RACE reads in MiXCR, one entry per CDR3 protein. The sample consists of more than 70,000 distinct CDR3 sequences, roughly 10% of them appearing once. Sample time point: patch test 2, 6 weeks after DPC sensitization. Treatment described: therapeutic diphenylcyclopropenone sensitization with weekly scalp DPC. The study extracted total RNA from unfractionated whole blood. V lost 1 base to trimming and J lost 8 bases, with 5 bases between them. Germline V lookup: CDR1 LGHDT, CDR2 YNNKEL (reference sequence). The CDR3 is 12 amino acids.

This chain joins TRBV3-1 and TRBJ1-4, with D uncertain. This specimen consisted of whole blood, obtained in connection with sensitization to the hapten diphenylcyclopropenone (DPC). This TCR was recovered from a man aged 18 to 35 with alopecia areata. Some clones in this sample may be carry-over from other donors' samples. The CDR3 loop reads CASSQAMEKLFF. The CDR3 bases are TGTGCCAGCAGCCAAGCAATGGAAAAACTGTTTTTT.